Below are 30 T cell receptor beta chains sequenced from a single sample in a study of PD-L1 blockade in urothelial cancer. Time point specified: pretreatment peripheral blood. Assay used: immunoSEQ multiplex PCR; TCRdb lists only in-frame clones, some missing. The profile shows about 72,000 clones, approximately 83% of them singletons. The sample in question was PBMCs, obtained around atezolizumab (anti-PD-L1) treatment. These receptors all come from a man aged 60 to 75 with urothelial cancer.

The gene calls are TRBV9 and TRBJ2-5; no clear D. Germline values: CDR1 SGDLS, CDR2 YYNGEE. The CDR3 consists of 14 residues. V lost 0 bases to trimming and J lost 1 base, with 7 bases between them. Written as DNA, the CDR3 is TGTGCCAGCAGCGTAGACCAGGCCCAAGAGACCCAGTACTTC. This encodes CASSVDQAQETQYF. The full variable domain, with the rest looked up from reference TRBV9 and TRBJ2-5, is DSGVTQTPKHLITATGQRVTLRCSPRSGDLSVYWYQQSLDQGLQFLIQYYNGEERAKGNILERFSAQQFPDLHSELNLSSLELGDSALYFCASSVDQAQETQYFGPGTRLLVL.

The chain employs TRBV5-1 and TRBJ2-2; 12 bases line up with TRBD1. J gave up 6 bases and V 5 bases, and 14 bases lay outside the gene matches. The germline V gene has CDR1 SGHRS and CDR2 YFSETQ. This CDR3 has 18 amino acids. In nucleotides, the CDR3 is TGCGCCAGCAGTCGTTCCGGGACAGGGGGCGCAAATGCCGGGGAGCTGTTTTTT. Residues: CASSRSGTGGANAGELFF.

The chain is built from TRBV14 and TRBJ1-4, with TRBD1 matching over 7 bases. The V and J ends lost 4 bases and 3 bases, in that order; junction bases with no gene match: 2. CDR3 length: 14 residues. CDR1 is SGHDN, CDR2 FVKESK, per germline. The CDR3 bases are TGTGCCAGCAGCCCCGGGACAGCTAATGAAAAACTGTTTTTT. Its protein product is CASSPGTANEKLFF.

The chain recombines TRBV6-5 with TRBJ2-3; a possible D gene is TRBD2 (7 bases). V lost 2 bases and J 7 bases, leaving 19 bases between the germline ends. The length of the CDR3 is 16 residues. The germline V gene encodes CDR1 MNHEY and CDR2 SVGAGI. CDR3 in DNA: TGTGCCAGCAGTTACGGGTTGGTGGGGGGGCTGAATACGCAGTATTTT. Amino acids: CASSYGLVGGLNTQYF.

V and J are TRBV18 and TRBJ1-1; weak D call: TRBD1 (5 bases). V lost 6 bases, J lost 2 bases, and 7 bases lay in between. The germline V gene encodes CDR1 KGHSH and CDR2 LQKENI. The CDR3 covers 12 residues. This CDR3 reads CASSTANTEAFF. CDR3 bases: TGTGCCAGCTCGACAGCTAACACTGAAGCTTTCTTT.

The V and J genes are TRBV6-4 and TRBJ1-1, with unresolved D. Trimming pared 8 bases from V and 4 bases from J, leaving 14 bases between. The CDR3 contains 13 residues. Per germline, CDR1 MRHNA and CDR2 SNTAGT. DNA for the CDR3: TGTGCCAGCTGTTGGGAGCCCGGCACTGAAGCTTTCTTT. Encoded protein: CASCWEPGTEAFF.

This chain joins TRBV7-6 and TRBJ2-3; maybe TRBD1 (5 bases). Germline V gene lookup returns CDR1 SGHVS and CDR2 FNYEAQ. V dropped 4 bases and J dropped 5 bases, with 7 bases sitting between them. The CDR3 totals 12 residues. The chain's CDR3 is CASSSGIDTQYF. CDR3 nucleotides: TGTGCCAGCAGCTCAGGGATAGATACGCAGTATTTT.

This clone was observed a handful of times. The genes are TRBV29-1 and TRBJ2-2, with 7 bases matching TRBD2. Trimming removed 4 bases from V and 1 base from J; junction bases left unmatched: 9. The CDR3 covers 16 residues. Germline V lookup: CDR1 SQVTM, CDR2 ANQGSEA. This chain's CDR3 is CSVGNNKRGNTGELFF. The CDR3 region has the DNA TGCAGCGTTGGTAACAATAAGCGGGGGAACACCGGGGAGCTGTTTTTT.

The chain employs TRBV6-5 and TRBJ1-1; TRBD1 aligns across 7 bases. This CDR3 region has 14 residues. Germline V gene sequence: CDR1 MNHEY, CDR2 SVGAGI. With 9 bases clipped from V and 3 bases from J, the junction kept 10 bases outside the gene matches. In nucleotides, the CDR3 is TGTGCCAGTTTTAACCGGGACAGACACACTGAAGCTTTCTTT. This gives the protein CASFNRDRHTEAFF.

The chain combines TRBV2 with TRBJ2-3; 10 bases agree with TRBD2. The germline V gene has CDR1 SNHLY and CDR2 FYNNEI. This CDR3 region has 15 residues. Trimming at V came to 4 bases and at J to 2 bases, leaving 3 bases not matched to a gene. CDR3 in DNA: TGTGCCAGCAGTGGGACTAGCGGCAACACAGATACGCAGTATTTT. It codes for CASSGTSGNTDTQYF.

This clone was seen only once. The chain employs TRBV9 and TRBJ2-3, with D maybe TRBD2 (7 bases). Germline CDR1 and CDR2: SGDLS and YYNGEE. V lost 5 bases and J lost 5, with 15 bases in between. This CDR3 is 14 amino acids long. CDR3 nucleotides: TGTGCCAGCAGGCGGGGGCAGGGAGGAGATACGCAGTATTTT. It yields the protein CASRRGQGGDTQYF. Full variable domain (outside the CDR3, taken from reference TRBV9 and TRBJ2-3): DSGVTQTPKHLITATGQRVTLRCSPRSGDLSVYWYQQSLDQGLQFLIQYYNGEERAKGNILERFSAQQFPDLHSELNLSSLELGDSALYFCASRRGQGGDTQYFGPGTRLTVL.

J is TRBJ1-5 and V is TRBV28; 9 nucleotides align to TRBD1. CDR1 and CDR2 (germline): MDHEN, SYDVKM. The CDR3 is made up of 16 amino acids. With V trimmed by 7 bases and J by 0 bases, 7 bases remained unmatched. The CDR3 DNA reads TGTGCCAGCAAATACGACAGGGGGAATAGCAATCAGCCCCAGCATTTT. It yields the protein CASKYDRGNSNQPQHF.

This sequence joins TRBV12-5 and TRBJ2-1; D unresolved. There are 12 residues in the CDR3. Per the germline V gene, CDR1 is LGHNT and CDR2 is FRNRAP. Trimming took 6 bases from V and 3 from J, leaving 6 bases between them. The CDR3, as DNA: TGTGCTAGTGGCAGTTTCTACAATGAGCAGTTCTTC. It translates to CASGSFYNEQFF.

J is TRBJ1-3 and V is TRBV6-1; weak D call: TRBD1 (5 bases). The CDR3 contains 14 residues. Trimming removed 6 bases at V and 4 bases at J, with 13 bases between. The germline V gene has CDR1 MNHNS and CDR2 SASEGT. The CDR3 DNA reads TGTGCCAGCAGCCGTCGGGGGGTGGGAAACACCATATATTTT. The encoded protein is CASSRRGVGNTIYF.

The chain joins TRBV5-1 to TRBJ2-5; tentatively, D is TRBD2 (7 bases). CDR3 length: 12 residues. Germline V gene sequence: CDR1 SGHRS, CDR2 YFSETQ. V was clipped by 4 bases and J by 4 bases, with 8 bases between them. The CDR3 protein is CASSRGGETQYF. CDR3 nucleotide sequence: TGCGCCAGCAGCAGGGGGGGAGAGACCCAGTACTTC.

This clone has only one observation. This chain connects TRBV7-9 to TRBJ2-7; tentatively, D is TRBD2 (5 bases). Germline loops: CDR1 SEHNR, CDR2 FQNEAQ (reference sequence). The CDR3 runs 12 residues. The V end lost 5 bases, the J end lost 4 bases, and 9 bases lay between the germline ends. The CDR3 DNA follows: TGTGCCAGCAGCCCCTCGGGATACGAGCAGTACTTC. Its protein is CASSPSGYEQYF. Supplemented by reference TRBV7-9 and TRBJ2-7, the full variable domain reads DTGVSQNPRHKITKRGQNVTFRCDPISEHNRLYWYRQTLGQGPEFLTYFQNEAQLEKSRLLSDRFSAERPKGSFSTLEIQRTEQGDSAMYLCASSPSGYEQYFGPGTRLTVT.

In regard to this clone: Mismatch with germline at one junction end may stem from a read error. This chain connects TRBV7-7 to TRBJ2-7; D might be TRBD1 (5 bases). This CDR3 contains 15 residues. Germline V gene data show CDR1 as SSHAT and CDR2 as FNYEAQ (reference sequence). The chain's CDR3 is CASSLGWGGTYEQYF. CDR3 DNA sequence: TGTGCTAGCAGCTTAGGATGGGGCGGCACCTACGAGCAGTACTTC.

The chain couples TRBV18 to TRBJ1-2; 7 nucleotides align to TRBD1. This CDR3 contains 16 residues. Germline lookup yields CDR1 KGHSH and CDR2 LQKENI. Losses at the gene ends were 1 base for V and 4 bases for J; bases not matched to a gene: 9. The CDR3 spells CASSPRTGADAYGYTF. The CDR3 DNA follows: TGTGCCAGCTCACCACGCACAGGGGCAGATGCCTATGGCTACACCTTC.

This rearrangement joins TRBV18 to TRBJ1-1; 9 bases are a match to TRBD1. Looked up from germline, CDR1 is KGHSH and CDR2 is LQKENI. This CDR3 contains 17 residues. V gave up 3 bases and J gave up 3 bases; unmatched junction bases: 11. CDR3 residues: CASSPPWSRDRDTEAFF. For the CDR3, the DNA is TGTGCCAGCTCACCTCCCTGGTCCCGGGACAGGGACACTGAAGCTTTCTTT.

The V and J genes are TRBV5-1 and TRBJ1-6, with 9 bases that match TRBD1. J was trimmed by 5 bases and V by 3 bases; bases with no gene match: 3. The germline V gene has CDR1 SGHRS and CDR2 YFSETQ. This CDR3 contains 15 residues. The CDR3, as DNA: TGCGCCAGCAGCTACAGGGGGCGCGATAATTCACCCCTCCACTTT. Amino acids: CASSYRGRDNSPLHF.

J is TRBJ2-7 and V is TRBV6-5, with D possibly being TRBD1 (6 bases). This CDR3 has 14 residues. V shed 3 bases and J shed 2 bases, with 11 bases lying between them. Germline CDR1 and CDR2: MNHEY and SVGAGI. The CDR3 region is CASSYGHRAYEQYF. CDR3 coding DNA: TGTGCCAGCAGTTATGGTCACAGGGCCTACGAGCAGTACTTC.

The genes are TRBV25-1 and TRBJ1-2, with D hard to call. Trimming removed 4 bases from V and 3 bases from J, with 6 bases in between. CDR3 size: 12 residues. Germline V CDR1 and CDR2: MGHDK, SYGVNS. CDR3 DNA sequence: TGTGCCAGCAGTGCGAGTTACTATGGCTACACCTTC. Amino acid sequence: CASSASYYGYTF.

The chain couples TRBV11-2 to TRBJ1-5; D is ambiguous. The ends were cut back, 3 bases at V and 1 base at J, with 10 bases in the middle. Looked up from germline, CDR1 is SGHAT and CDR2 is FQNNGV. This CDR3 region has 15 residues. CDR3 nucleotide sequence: TGTGCCAGCAGCTTTTTTCGAGGGAGCAATCAGCCCCAGCATTTT. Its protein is CASSFFRGSNQPQHF.

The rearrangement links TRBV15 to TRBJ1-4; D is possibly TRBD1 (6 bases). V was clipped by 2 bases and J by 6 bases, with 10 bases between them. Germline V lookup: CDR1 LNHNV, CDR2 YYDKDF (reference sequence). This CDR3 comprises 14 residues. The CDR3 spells CATSRSQGYEKLFF. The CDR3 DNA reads TGTGCCACCAGCAGATCACAGGGATATGAAAAACTGTTTTTT.

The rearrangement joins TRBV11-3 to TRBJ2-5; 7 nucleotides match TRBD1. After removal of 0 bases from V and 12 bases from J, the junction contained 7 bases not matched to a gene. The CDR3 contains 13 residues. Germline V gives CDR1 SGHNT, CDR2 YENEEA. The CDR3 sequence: CASSLEPDRVKYF. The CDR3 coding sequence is TGTGCCAGCAGCTTAGAACCCGACAGGGTAAAGTACTTC. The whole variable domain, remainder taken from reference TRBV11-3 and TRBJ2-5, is EAGVVQSPRYKIIEKKQPVAFWCNPISGHNTLYWYLQNLGQGPELLIRYENEEAVDDSQLPKDRFSAERLKGVDSTLKIQPAELGDSAVYLCASSLEPDRVKYFGPGTRLLVL.

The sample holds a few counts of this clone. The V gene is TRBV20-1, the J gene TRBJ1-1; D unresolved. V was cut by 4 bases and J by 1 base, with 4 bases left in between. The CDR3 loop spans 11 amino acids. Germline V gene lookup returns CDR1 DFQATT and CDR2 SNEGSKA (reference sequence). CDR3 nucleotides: TGCAGTGCTAACAGGAACACTGAAGCTTTCTTT. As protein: CSANRNTEAFF.

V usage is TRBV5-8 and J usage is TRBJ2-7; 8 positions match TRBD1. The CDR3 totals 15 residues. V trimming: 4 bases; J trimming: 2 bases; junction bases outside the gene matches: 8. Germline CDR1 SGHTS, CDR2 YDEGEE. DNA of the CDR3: TGTGCCAGCAGCCGACAGACAGGGGCTGCCTACGAGCAGTACTTC. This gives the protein CASSRQTGAAYEQYF.

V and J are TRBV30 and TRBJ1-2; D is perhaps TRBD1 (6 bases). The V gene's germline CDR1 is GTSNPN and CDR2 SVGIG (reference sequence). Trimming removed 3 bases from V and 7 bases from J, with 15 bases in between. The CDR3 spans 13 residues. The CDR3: CAWSARGAGGYTF. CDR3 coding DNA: TGTGCCTGGAGCGCCCGGGGGGCAGGTGGCTACACCTTC.

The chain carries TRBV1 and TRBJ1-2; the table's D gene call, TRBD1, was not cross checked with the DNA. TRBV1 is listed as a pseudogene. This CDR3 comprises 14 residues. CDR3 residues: CTSSRQGRVYGYTF. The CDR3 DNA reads TGCACCAGCAGCCGACAGGGGCGCGTCTATGGCTACACCTTC.

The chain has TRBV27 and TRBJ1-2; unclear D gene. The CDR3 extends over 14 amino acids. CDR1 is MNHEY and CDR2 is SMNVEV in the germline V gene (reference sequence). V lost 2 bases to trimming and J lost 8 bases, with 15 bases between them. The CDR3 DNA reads TGTGCCAGCAGTTTAGATGTGGAAGTGGGCGGCTACACCTTC. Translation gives CASSLDVEVGGYTF.